Detailed here is one T cell receptor beta chain. The antigen is undetermined. This specimen comes from a study of cytomegalovirus exposure and HLA in healthy donors. Overall study findings and caveats: A later analysis found common viral pathogens apparently linked to several of the most significant clusters. Apparent HLA restriction characterized most CMV-associated TCR beta chains in a later analysis.

Germline CDR1 SGHTA, CDR2 FQGNSA. The CDR3 runs to 17 residues. Trimming removed 5 bases from V and 5 bases from J, with 21 bases in between. Amplification used 60 Vbeta primers and 13 Jbeta primers. Using immunoSEQ multiplex PCR, the repertoire was profiled, and TCRdb retains in-frame clones only, with some absent. The sample gives 120,000 or so clones, over 80% of which show up once; 15% to 20% is in the top ten. Sequenced sample: PBMCs. The sequence came from a man between 18 and 35 years old in good health and CMV-seropositive. The V and J genes are TRBV7-2 and TRBJ2-2, with a weak D call TRBD2 (5 bases). CDR3 loop: CASSKWRGSFGTGELFF. Here the CDR3 DNA reads TGTGCCAGCAGCAAATGGCGCGGGTCTTTCGGTACCGGGGAGCTGTTTTTT.